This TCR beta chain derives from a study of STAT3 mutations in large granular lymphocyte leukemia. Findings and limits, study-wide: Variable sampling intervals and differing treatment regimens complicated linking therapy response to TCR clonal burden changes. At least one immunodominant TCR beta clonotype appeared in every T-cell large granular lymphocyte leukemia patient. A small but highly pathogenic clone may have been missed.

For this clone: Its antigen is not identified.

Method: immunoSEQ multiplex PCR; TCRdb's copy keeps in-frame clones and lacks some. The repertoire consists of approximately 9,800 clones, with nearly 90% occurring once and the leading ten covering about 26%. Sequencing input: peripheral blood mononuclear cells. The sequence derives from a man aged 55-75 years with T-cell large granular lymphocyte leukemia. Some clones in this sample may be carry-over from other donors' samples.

CDR3 coding DNA: TGCGCCAGCAGCTTAAAGTGGCGGGAGATGGGGACAGATACGCAGTATTTT. It translates to CASSLKWREMGTDTQYF. The genes are TRBV5-1 and TRBJ2-3, with 7 positions matching TRBD2. The CDR3 length is 17 residues. Unmatched junction bases numbered 12, after V lost 2 bases and J lost 3 bases. Germline V gives CDR1 SGHRS, CDR2 YFSETQ.